What follows are 4 T cell receptor beta chains derived from one specimen sequenced in a study of blood T cell repertoires in COVID-19. Assay used: immunoSEQ multiplex PCR; TCRdb lists only in-frame clones, some missing. The sample holds about 200,000 clones, around 81% seen once. Specimen: peripheral blood. These receptors came from a man between 60 and 75 years old with COVID-19, enrolled during active disease.

The chain links TRBV5-1 to TRBJ2-1; 7 nucleotides align to TRBD1. With 6 bases clipped from V and 0 bases from J, the junction kept 3 bases outside the gene matches. Germline CDR1 and CDR2: SGHRS and YFSETQ. CDR3 size: 14 residues. This CDR3 reads CASNPGGSYNEQFF. DNA of the CDR3: TGCGCCAGCAACCCAGGGGGCTCCTACAATGAGCAGTTCTTC.

The genes are TRBV7-6 and TRBJ2-7; 9 bases are shared with TRBD1. The V gene end was trimmed by 5 bases and the J gene end by 6 bases; junction bases not matched to a gene: 11. CDR1 and CDR2 from the germline V gene are SGHVS and FNYEAQ. The length of the CDR3 is 15 residues. CDR3 in amino acids: CASSPGQGVHGEQYF. As DNA, the CDR3 is TGTGCCAGCAGCCCGGGACAGGGAGTTCACGGCGAGCAGTACTTC.

This rearrangement joins TRBV18 to TRBJ1-2, with 10 positions matching TRBD1. This CDR3 has 18 residues. In germline, CDR1 is KGHSH, CDR2 LQKENI. V dropped 3 bases and J dropped 0; count of bases not matched to a gene: 10. The CDR3 protein is CASSPGTGALGANYGYTF. CDR3 nucleotide sequence: TGTGCCAGCTCACCTGGGACAGGGGCCCTCGGAGCTAACTATGGCTACACCTTC.

The chain is built from TRBV7-9 and TRBJ1-1, with 7 bases identical to TRBD1. Germline lookup yields CDR1 SEHNR and CDR2 FQNEAQ (reference sequence). The V and J ends lost 4 bases and 3 bases, in that order; junction bases with no gene match: 11. The CDR3 loop spans 16 amino acids. In DNA form, the CDR3 reads TGTGCCAGCAGCTCTCCCAGGGGGGTCCTTTACACTGAAGCTTTCTTT. Translation gives CASSSPRGVLYTEAFF.